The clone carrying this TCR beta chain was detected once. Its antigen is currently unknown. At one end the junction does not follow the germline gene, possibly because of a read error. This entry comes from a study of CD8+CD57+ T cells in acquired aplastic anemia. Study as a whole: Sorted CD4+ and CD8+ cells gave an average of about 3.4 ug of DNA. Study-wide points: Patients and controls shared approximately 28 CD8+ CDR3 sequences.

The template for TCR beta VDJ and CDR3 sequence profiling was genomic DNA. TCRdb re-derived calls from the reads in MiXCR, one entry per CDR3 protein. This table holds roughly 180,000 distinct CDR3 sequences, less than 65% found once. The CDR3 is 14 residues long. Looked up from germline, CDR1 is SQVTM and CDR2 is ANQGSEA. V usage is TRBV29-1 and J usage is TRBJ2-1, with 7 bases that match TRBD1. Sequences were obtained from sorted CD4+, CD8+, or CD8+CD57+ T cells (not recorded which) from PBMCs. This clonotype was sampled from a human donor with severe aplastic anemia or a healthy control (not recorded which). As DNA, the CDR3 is TGCAGCGTTGAGACCGGGACAGCGAGCAATGAGCAGTCCTTC. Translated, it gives CSVETGTASNEQSF.